Presented here are 5 T cell receptor beta chains from one specimen sequenced in a study of blood T cell repertoires in COVID-19. Profiling relied on immunoSEQ multiplex PCR, and the TCRdb table lists in-frame clones only, not all of them. The sample holds about 94,000 clones, 75% to 85% seen once. Input material: peripheral blood. The source is a woman at least 80 years old with acute or convalescent COVID-19.

V usage is TRBV19 and J usage is TRBJ2-1; TRBD1 is a possible D gene (6 bases). The germline gives CDR1 LNHDA, CDR2 SQIVND (reference sequence). The V gene lost 8 bases and the J gene lost 0 bases, with 14 bases spanning the gap. There are 15 residues in the CDR3. The CDR3 region has the DNA TGTGCCAGTGCCAGGGGACGGAGCTCCTACAATGAGCAGTTCTTC. Its protein product is CASARGRSSYNEQFF.

The rearrangement links TRBV6-2 or TRBV6-3 to TRBJ2-5; weak D call: TRBD2 (6 bases). The V and J ends lost 0 bases and 4 bases respectively, with 12 bases between them. Germline lookup yields CDR1 MNHEY and CDR2 SVGEGT. CDR3 size: 15 residues. CDR3 protein: CASSYSSRGSETQYF. The CDR3 DNA is TGTGCCAGCAGTTACTCGAGTCGGGGGTCAGAGACCCAGTACTTC.

The rearrangement joins TRBV15 to TRBJ2-5; D ambiguous. Germline CDR1 and CDR2: LNHNV and YYDKDF (reference sequence). CDR3 length: 13 residues. Trimming shortened V by 1 base and J by 5 bases, and 8 bases separated the two germline ends. The CDR3 bases are TGTGCCACCAGCAGAGTGTACTCGGAGACCCAGTACTTC. Encoded protein: CATSRVYSETQYF.

The V call is TRBV7-7, the J call TRBJ2-1; perhaps TRBD2 as D (6 bases). The CDR3 loop spans 17 amino acids. The germline V and J ends were trimmed by 5 bases and 2 bases, with 19 bases remaining between them. Germline-derived CDR1 and CDR2 are SSHAT and FNYEAQ (reference sequence). The CDR3 nucleotides are TGTGCCAGCAGCCCACGGCTCGGCGGAGGGGCCTACAATGAGCAGTTCTTC. It specifies CASSPRLGGGAYNEQFF.

In DNA form, the CDR3 reads TGTGCCAGCAGTGAGCTTAACAGGGGCGGAAACACCATATATTTT. It encodes CASSELNRGGNTIYF. This chain joins TRBV6-1 and TRBJ1-3; 7 bases are a match to TRBD1. Looked up from germline, CDR1 is MNHNS and CDR2 is SASEGT. V was pared by 3 bases and J by 4 bases, with 6 bases of the junction left unmatched. CDR3 length: 15 amino acids.